This is a list of T cell receptor beta chains from one sample in a study of control samples from healthy donors and cancer patients. Clones were sequenced by immunoSEQ multiplex PCR, and TCRdb holds only the in-frame ones, with some missing. The table shows 29,000 or so clones, with about 85% occurring only once. Material: formalin-fixed, paraffin-embedded tissue. These receptors were collected from a female donor with melanoma. CDR3s include the opening cysteine and the closing phenylalanine or tryptophan. The order of the fields is clone size, J gene, D gene, V gene, CDR3 DNA, CDR3 protein. D genes are given only for firm matches. A clone size is listed for some rows: how often the clone was seen (once, few, many), or a class if it is expanded.

clone size: .
J gene: TRBJ2-7
D gene: TRBD2
V gene: TRBV18
CDR3 DNA: TGTGCCAGCTCAGCGGGGGTAGGGTCCTACGAGCAGTACTTC
CDR3 protein: CASSAGVGSYEQYF

clone size: .
J gene: TRBJ2-3
D gene: .
V gene: TRBV2
CDR3 DNA: TGTGCCAGCAGTGTGCCGGACCCAGATACGCAGTATTTT
CDR3 protein: CASSVPDPDTQYF

clone size: few
J gene: TRBJ2-7
D gene: .
V gene: TRBV7-2
CDR3 DNA: TGTGCCAGCAGCGTAGGGGAAGTGCAGTACTTC
CDR3 protein: CASSVGEVQYF

clone size: once
J gene: TRBJ1-4
D gene: .
V gene: TRBV6-5
CDR3 DNA: TGTGCCAGCCTGGTCCGGGGGGGCTCGGCTGGGGAACTGTTTTTT
CDR3 protein: CASLVRGGSAGELFF

clone size: .
J gene: TRBJ2-7
D gene: .
V gene: TRBV30
CDR3 DNA: TGTGCCTGCCAAGAGACAGGAGGATTCTACGAGCAGTACTTC
CDR3 protein: CACQETGGFYEQYF

clone size: .
J gene: TRBJ2-7
D gene: .
V gene: TRBV19
CDR3 DNA: TGTGCCAGTATTGGGGACCATTCCAGCCCGGGCGAGCAGTACTTC
CDR3 protein: CASIGDHSSPGEQYF

clone size: few
J gene: TRBJ2-5
D gene: .
V gene: TRBV3-1/TRBV3-2
CDR3 DNA: TGTGCCAGCAGCCAAGAGACCCAGTACTTC
CDR3 protein: CASSQETQYF

clone size: .
J gene: TRBJ2-2
D gene: TRBD2
V gene: TRBV6-6
CDR3 DNA: TGTGCCAGTAGCGGGATGGTTTCGGGGGAGCTGTTTTTT
CDR3 protein: CASSGMVSGELFF

clone size: .
J gene: TRBJ1-1
D gene: .
V gene: TRBV18
CDR3 DNA: TGTGCCAGCTCACCAGGGCAGAGTGGAGTCACTGAAGCTTTCTTT
CDR3 protein: CASSPGQSGVTEAFF

clone size: .
J gene: TRBJ2-7
D gene: .
V gene: TRBV6-6
CDR3 DNA: TGTGCCAGCAGTTACGACAGTATCTACGAGCAGTACTTC
CDR3 protein: CASSYDSIYEQYF

clone size: .
J gene: TRBJ2-1
D gene: .
V gene: TRBV7-9
CDR3 DNA: TGTGCCAGCACCCGGGACGGATCCTACAATGAGCAGTTCTTC
CDR3 protein: CASTRDGSYNEQFF

clone size: .
J gene: TRBJ1-1
D gene: TRBD1
V gene: TRBV7-9
CDR3 DNA: TGTGCCAGCAGTTCTGGGACAGCGAACACTGAAGCTTTCTTT
CDR3 protein: CASSSGTANTEAFF

clone size: .
J gene: TRBJ1-2
D gene: .
V gene: TRBV18
CDR3 DNA: TGTGCCAGCTCACCTCAAGGCCCCCATGGCTACACCTTC
CDR3 protein: CASSPQGPHGYTF

clone size: .
J gene: TRBJ1-4
D gene: .
V gene: TRBV19
CDR3 DNA: TGTGCCAGTAGTATGGGAAATGAAAAACTGTTTTTT
CDR3 protein: CASSMGNEKLFF

clone size: .
J gene: TRBJ2-2
D gene: TRBD1
V gene: TRBV10-1
CDR3 DNA: TGCGCCAGCGGTACAGGGGACCTCACCGGGGAGCTGTTTTTT
CDR3 protein: CASGTGDLTGELFF

clone size: few
J gene: TRBJ2-1
D gene: TRBD2
V gene: TRBV9
CDR3 DNA: TGTGCCAGCAGCCCGGGACTAGCGGGAGGGTCTTTTAACGAGCAGTTCTTC
CDR3 protein: CASSPGLAGGSFNEQFF

clone size: .
J gene: TRBJ1-1
D gene: .
V gene: TRBV27
CDR3 DNA: TGTGCCAGCAGTTCGGGGTACACTGAAGCTTTCTTT
CDR3 protein: CASSSGYTEAFF

clone size: .
J gene: TRBJ1-5
D gene: .
V gene: TRBV5-5
CDR3 DNA: TGTGCCAGCAGCTCCCAGGGTGGCAATCAGCCCCAGCATTTT
CDR3 protein: CASSSQGGNQPQHF

clone size: .
J gene: TRBJ1-2
D gene: TRBD1
V gene: TRBV28
CDR3 DNA: TGTGCCAGCAGTCTGGGACAGGAACACCTCTATGGCTACACCTTC
CDR3 protein: CASSLGQEHLYGYTF

clone size: .
J gene: TRBJ2-1
D gene: TRBD2
V gene: TRBV5-4
CDR3 DNA: TGTGCCAGCAGCCTAAGCGGGGGCGATGAGCAGTTCTTC
CDR3 protein: CASSLSGGDEQFF

clone size: .
J gene: TRBJ1-1
D gene: .
V gene: TRBV2
CDR3 DNA: TGTGCCAGCCCTCCGGGCGGGTACGCTGAAGCTTTCTTT
CDR3 protein: CASPPGGYAEAFF

clone size: .
J gene: TRBJ1-2
D gene: .
V gene: TRBV4-2
CDR3 DNA: TGTGCCAGCAGCCAAGAACCAGGGGAGCCCTATGGCTACACCTTC
CDR3 protein: CASSQEPGEPYGYTF

clone size: .
J gene: TRBJ2-1
D gene: TRBD2
V gene: TRBV19
CDR3 DNA: TGTGCCAGTAGTATCCCGAGTTTCGCGGGAGCCTACAATGAGCAGTTCTTC
CDR3 protein: CASSIPSFAGAYNEQFF

clone size: .
J gene: TRBJ1-3
D gene: .
V gene: TRBV7-9
CDR3 DNA: TGTGCCAGCAGCTTACCGGTACTGGCTGGAAACACCATATATTTT
CDR3 protein: CASSLPVLAGNTIYF

clone size: few
J gene: TRBJ2-7
D gene: TRBD1
V gene: TRBV5-4
CDR3 DNA: TGTGCCAGCAGCTCCGATCCGGGACAGGGTTTCTACGAGCAGTACTTC
CDR3 protein: CASSSDPGQGFYEQYF

clone size: .
J gene: TRBJ1-6
D gene: .
V gene: TRBV7-2
CDR3 DNA: TGTGCCAGCAGCTCGGGTCCATCCCTCCACTTT
CDR3 protein: CASSSGPSLHF

clone size: .
J gene: TRBJ2-4
D gene: .
V gene: TRBV18
CDR3 DNA: TGTGCCAGCTCACCCGTGGAGAAAAACATTCAGTACTTC
CDR3 protein: CASSPVEKNIQYF

clone size: .
J gene: TRBJ2-3
D gene: .
V gene: TRBV18
CDR3 DNA: TGTGCCAGCTCACCACGGTCTAGCGCAACAGATACGCAGTATTTT
CDR3 protein: CASSPRSSATDTQYF

clone size: .
J gene: TRBJ2-4
D gene: .
V gene: TRBV19
CDR3 DNA: TGTGCCAGTAGTATACTTGGGGGGGCGCGGGCCAAAAACATTCAGTACTTC
CDR3 protein: CASSILGGARAKNIQYF

clone size: .
J gene: TRBJ1-4
D gene: .
V gene: TRBV6-5
CDR3 DNA: TGTGCCAGCACCGAGGGGGGGGCGCGACTGTTTTTT
CDR3 protein: CASTEGGARLFF

clone size: .
J gene: TRBJ2-1
D gene: TRBD2
V gene: TRBV5-1
CDR3 DNA: TGCGCCAGCAGCTGGACTAGCCGGAGCTCCTACAATGAGCAGTTCTTC
CDR3 protein: CASSWTSRSSYNEQFF

clone size: few
J gene: TRBJ1-5
D gene: .
V gene: TRBV5-5
CDR3 DNA: TGTGCCAGCAGCTTGGTTGGCAGCCGCAATCAGCCCCAGCATTTT
CDR3 protein: CASSLVGSRNQPQHF

clone size: .
J gene: TRBJ1-5
D gene: TRBD1
V gene: TRBV6-1
CDR3 DNA: TGTGCCAGCAGTGAGGACGAGGGTGGAGGGGGCTGGCCCCAGCATTTT
CDR3 protein: CASSEDEGGGGWPQHF

clone size: .
J gene: TRBJ1-3
D gene: .
V gene: TRBV30
CDR3 DNA: TGTGCGGTCTCTGGAAACACCATATATTTT
CDR3 protein: CAVSGNTIYF

clone size: .
J gene: TRBJ2-3
D gene: TRBD2
V gene: TRBV7-2
CDR3 DNA: TGTGCCAGCAGCCCCCGACTAGCGGGATTCACAGATACGCAGTATTTT
CDR3 protein: CASSPRLAGFTDTQYF

clone size: .
J gene: TRBJ1-2
D gene: .
V gene: TRBV5-1
CDR3 DNA: TGCGCCAGCAGCCCTGGACAGAGTAACTTCTATGGCTACACCTTC
CDR3 protein: CASSPGQSNFYGYTF

clone size: .
J gene: TRBJ1-1
D gene: .
V gene: TRBV30
CDR3 DNA: TGTGCCTGGAGCGATGGAAACACTGAAGCTTTCTTT
CDR3 protein: CAWSDGNTEAFF

clone size: medium-sized
J gene: TRBJ1-5
D gene: .
V gene: TRBV6-2/TRBV6-3
CDR3 DNA: TGTGCCAGCAGTTACTCGAGATCAGCCGCAGGGGCGATTCAGCCCCAGCATTTT
CDR3 protein: CASSYSRSAAGAIQPQHF

clone size: .
J gene: TRBJ2-6
D gene: .
V gene: TRBV19
CDR3 DNA: TGTGCCAGTAGTGCTACAGGGCTGTCCTCTCTCTCTGGGGCCAACGTCCTGACTTTC
CDR3 protein: CASSATGLSSLSGANVLTF

clone size: once
J gene: TRBJ2-1
D gene: TRBD2
V gene: TRBV18
CDR3 DNA: TGTGCCAGCTCACCACAGGGACTAGCGACCTACAATGAGCAGTTCTTC
CDR3 protein: CASSPQGLATYNEQFF

clone size: once
J gene: TRBJ1-1
D gene: .
V gene: TRBV10-3
CDR3 DNA: TGTGCCATCGGAGTCTTCACTGAAGCTTTCTTT
CDR3 protein: CAIGVFTEAFF

clone size: few
J gene: TRBJ1-2
D gene: TRBD1
V gene: TRBV11-2
CDR3 DNA: TGTGCCAGCAGTTCCAGGGGGCTAGAGTATGGCTACACCTTC
CDR3 protein: CASSSRGLEYGYTF

clone size: .
J gene: TRBJ2-3
D gene: TRBD2
V gene: TRBV6-2/TRBV6-3
CDR3 DNA: TGTGCCAGCAGTTCTTTTAGCGGGAGGATCACAGATACGCAGTATTTT
CDR3 protein: CASSSFSGRITDTQYF

clone size: .
J gene: TRBJ2-3
D gene: TRBD2
V gene: TRBV25-1
CDR3 DNA: TGTGCCAGCAGTGAGCTAGCGGGAGGGCCAACAGATACGCAGTATTTT
CDR3 protein: CASSELAGGPTDTQYF

clone size: .
J gene: TRBJ1-1
D gene: .
V gene: TRBV6-6
CDR3 DNA: TGTGCCAGCAGTTACTCCAGGGGCATGTGGGCTTTCTTT
CDR3 protein: CASSYSRGMWAFF

clone size: .
J gene: TRBJ2-7
D gene: TRBD2
V gene: TRBV2
CDR3 DNA: TGTGCCAGCAGTGATATAGCGGGGAGCTACGAGCAGTACTTC
CDR3 protein: CASSDIAGSYEQYF

clone size: .
J gene: TRBJ1-2
D gene: .
V gene: TRBV18
CDR3 DNA: TGTGCCAGCTCACCACCAACGGACTTCTGGGACTATGGCTACACCTTC
CDR3 protein: CASSPPTDFWDYGYTF

clone size: .
J gene: TRBJ1-5
D gene: .
V gene: TRBV7-2
CDR3 DNA: TGTGCCAGCAGCTTAGGAACGGGGATTAGTCAGCCCCAGCATTTT
CDR3 protein: CASSLGTGISQPQHF